A single sample gave rise to the 2 T cell receptor beta chains below, sequenced in a study of identical twins. TCRdb re-analysed the 5' RACE reads in MiXCR, keeping a single row per CDR3 protein. Of 540,000 or so distinct CDR3 sequences in the sample, approximately 20% were seen once. This same sample was also part of a study on yellow fever vaccine responses in identical twins.

The specimen was CD4+ T cells sorted from blood. These receptors were obtained from a woman in her late teens or twenties in good health.

Only a few counts were recorded for this clonotype. This chain links TRBV2 with TRBJ2-3; unclear D gene. V was pared by 3 bases and J by 4 bases, with 8 bases between. The CDR3 extends over 13 amino acids. Looked up from germline, CDR1 is SNHLY and CDR2 is FYNNEI. CDR3: CASSESSADTQYF. The CDR3 bases are TGTGCCAGCAGTGAGTCTAGTGCAGATACGCAGTATTTT.

There are many counts of this clonotype. V is TRBV10-3 and J is TRBJ1-4; 9 bases agree with TRBD1. Trimming removed 6 bases from V and 5 bases from J; junction bases left unmatched: 4. This CDR3 has 14 amino acids. Per germline, CDR1 ENHRY and CDR2 SYGVKD. The chain's CDR3 is CAISPGQGNEKLFF. The CDR3 DNA is TGTGCCATCAGCCCGGGACAGGGAAATGAAAAACTGTTTTTT.